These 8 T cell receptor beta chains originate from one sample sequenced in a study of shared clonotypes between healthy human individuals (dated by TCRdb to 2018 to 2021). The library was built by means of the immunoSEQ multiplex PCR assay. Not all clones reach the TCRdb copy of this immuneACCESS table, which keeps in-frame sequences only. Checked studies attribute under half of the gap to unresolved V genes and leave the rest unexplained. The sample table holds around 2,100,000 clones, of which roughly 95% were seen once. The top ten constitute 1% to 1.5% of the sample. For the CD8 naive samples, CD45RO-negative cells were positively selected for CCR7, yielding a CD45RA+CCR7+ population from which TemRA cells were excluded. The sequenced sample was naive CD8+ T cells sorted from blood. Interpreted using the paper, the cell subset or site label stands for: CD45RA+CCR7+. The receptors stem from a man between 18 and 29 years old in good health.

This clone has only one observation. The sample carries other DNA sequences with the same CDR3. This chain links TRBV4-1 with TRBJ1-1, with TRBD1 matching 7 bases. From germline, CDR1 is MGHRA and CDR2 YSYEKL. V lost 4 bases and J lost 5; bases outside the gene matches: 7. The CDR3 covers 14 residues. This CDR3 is CASSPRQGGTEAFF. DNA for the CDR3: TGCGCCAGCAGCCCAAGACAGGGTGGAACTGAAGCTTTCTTT.

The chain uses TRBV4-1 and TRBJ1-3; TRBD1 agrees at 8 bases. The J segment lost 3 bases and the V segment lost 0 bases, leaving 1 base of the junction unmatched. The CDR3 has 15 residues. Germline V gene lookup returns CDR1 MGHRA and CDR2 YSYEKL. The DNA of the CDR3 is TGCGCCAGCAGCCAAGACAGGGGGCATGGAAACACCATATATTTT. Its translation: CASSQDRGHGNTIYF.

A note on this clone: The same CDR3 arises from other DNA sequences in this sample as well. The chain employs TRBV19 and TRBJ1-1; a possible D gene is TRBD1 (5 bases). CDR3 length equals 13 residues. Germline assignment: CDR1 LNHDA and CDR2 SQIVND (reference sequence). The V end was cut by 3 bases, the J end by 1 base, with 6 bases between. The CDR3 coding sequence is TGTGCCAGTAGTATGGGGACGAACACTGAAGCTTTCTTT. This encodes CASSMGTNTEAFF.

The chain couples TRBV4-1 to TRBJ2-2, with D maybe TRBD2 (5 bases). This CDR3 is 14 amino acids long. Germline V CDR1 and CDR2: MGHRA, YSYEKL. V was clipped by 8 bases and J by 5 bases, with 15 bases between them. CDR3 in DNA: TGCGCCAGCGCCGAGAGGGATGGGACCGGGGAGCTGTTTTTT. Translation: CASAERDGTGELFF.

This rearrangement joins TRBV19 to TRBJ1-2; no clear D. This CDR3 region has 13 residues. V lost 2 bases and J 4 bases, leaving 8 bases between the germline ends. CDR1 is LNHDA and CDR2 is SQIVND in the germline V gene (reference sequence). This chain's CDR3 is CASSINSGYGYTF. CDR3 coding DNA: TGTGCCAGTAGTATAAACTCGGGCTATGGCTACACCTTC.

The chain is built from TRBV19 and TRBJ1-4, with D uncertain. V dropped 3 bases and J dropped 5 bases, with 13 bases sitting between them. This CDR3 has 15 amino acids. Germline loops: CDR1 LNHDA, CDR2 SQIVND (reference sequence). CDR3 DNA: TGTGCCAGTAGTATTGGTGGTGGGCTGAATGAAAAACTGTTTTTT. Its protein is CASSIGGGLNEKLFF. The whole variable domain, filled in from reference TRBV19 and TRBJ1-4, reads DGGITQSPKYLFRKEGQNVTLSCEQNLNHDAMYWYRQDPGQGLRLIYYSQIVNDFQKGDIAEGYSVSREKKESFPLTVTSAQKNPTAFYLCASSIGGGLNEKLFFGSGTQLSVL.

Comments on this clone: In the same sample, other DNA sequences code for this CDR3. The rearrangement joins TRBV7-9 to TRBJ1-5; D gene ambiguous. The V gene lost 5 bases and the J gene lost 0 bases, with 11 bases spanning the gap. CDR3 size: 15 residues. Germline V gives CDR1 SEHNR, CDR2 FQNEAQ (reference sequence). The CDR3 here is CASSLYGNSNQPQHF. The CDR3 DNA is TGTGCCAGCAGCCTTTACGGAAATAGCAATCAGCCCCAGCATTTT.

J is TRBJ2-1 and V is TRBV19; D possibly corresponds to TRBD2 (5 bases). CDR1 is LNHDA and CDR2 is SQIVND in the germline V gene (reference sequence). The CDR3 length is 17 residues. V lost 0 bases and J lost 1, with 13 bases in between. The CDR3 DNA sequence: TGTGCCAGTAGTATAGATATGGCTAGCCCTTCCTACAATGAGCAGTTCTTC. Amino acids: CASSIDMASPSYNEQFF.